A single T cell receptor (beta chain) is shown here with its context. Its matching antigen is unknown. The data originate from a study of Ad26.COV2.S vaccination and SARS-CoV-2 variants. Study-wide background: Donor got 5x10^10 or 1x10^11 viral particles of Ad26.COV2.S.

Libraries were prepared by immunoSEQ multiplex PCR; TCRdb keeps only in-frame clonotypes and omits some of them. The data show more than 300,000 clones, approximately 80% seen once. This CDR3 comprises 13 residues. The germline gives CDR1 MRHNA, CDR2 SNTAGT. V lost 3 bases, J lost 4 bases, and 9 bases lay in between. Points from the study as a whole: Reports say spike-specific CD8+ and CD4+ T cell responses covered substantial breadth after vaccination. Total T cell responses were possibly underestimated by TCR breadth and depth analyses.

Documented treatment: some 20 received Ad26.COV2.S at low or high dose, single or two shots; a few received placebo; per-sample allocation not given. Sampling was done on day 63 after the first vaccine or placebo injection. This sequence was found in a person between 18 and 59 years old who received the Ad26.COV2.S COVID-19 vaccine or a placebo. The rearrangement links TRBV6-4 to TRBJ1-1, with D unresolved. Sequenced here: peripheral blood, sampled in a trial of Ad26.COV2.S vaccine versus placebo. CDR3 nucleotides: TGTGCCAGCAGTGAAACAGAATCCACTGAAGCTTTCTTT. Protein sequence: CASSETESTEAFF.